One sample yielded the 19 T cell receptor beta chains listed below, sequenced in a study of cytomegalovirus exposure and HLA in healthy donors. Repertoires were generated with immunoSEQ multiplex PCR, while TCRdb's copy carries only in-frame clones and drops some. Of more than 80,000 clones in the sample, around 89% were seen once. The sample taken for sequencing was PBMCs. These receptors were taken from a woman between 18 and 29 years old in good health and CMV-seropositive.

The CDR3 is CASSWTVQETQYF. The CDR3, as DNA: TGTGCCAGCAGCTGGACAGTTCAAGAGACCCAGTACTTC. The chain has TRBV5-6 and TRBJ2-5, with D tentatively TRBD1 (6 bases). The CDR3 has 13 residues. The germline gives CDR1 SGHDT, CDR2 YYEEEE. The V and J ends lost 3 bases and 2 bases respectively, with 8 bases between them.

The CDR3 region is CASSLVLQEKLFF. Written as DNA, the CDR3 is TGTGCCAGCAGCTTAGTTCTCCAGGAAAAACTGTTTTTT. The chain recombines TRBV7-6 with TRBJ1-4; no clear D. The germline CDR1 and CDR2 sequences are SGHVS and FNYEAQ. CDR3 length: 13 amino acids. Trimming removed 1 base from V and 8 bases from J, with 8 bases in between.

This clone was detected only a few times. The chain couples TRBV11-2 to TRBJ1-3; D is possibly TRBD1 (5 bases). The CDR3 runs to 16 residues. Germline CDR1 and CDR2: SGHAT and FQNNGV. Trimming took off 3 bases at V and 2 bases at J, with 14 bases between the two ends. CDR3 protein: CASSFRKAGTGNTIYF. The CDR3 DNA is TGTGCCAGCAGCTTTCGTAAGGCAGGGACTGGAAACACCATATATTTT. Variable domain in full (rest from reference TRBV11-2 and TRBJ1-3): EAGVAQSPRYKIIEKRQSVAFWCNPISGHATLYWYQQILGQGPKLLIQFQNNGVVDDSQLPKDRFSAERLKGVDSTLKIQPAKLEDSAVYLCASSFRKAGTGNTIYFGEGSWLTVV.

The V and J genes are TRBV2 and TRBJ1-1, with 8 bases that match TRBD1. J gave up 8 bases and V 9 bases, and 8 bases lay outside the gene matches. The CDR3 length is 12 residues. Germline V CDR1 and CDR2: SNHLY, FYNNEI. In DNA form, the CDR3 reads TGTGCCAGTTACCAGGGGGCTGGCGAAGCTTTCTTT. It translates to CASYQGAGEAFF.

V and J are TRBV28 and TRBJ1-1; perhaps TRBD1 as D (6 bases). The CDR3 runs 13 residues. The V and J ends lost 6 bases and 6 bases respectively, with 14 bases between them. From germline, CDR1 is MDHEN and CDR2 SYDVKM. CDR3 bases: TGTGCCAGCAGACCAACAGGGTGGGCTGAAGCTTTCTTT. It yields the protein CASRPTGWAEAFF.

The genes are TRBV27 and TRBJ2-1, with D unclear. V dropped 3 bases and J dropped 14 bases, with 8 bases sitting between them. The CDR3 length is 10 residues. Per the germline V gene, CDR1 is MNHEY and CDR2 is SMNVEV (reference sequence). The CDR3: CASSLPTEFF. CDR3 DNA sequence: TGTGCCAGCAGTTTGCCAACGGAGTTCTTC.

The rearrangement links TRBV6-5 to TRBJ2-7; D may be TRBD1 (6 bases). The CDR3 extends over 15 amino acids. Trimming cost V 5 bases and J 1 base, with 15 bases left between them. Looked up from germline, CDR1 is MNHEY and CDR2 is SVGAGI. As DNA, the CDR3 is TGTGCCAGCAGTCTGGACTCCGGGACATCCTACGAGCAGTACTTC. Amino acid sequence: CASSLDSGTSYEQYF.

The V call is TRBV9, the J call TRBJ2-2; D is perhaps TRBD2 (6 bases). Germline CDR1 and CDR2: SGDLS and YYNGEE. The V and J ends lost 0 bases and 4 bases respectively, with 10 bases between them. The length of the CDR3 is 15 residues. The CDR3 nucleotides are TGTGCCAGCAGCGTAGAAGGCGGGGTCACCGGGGAGCTGTTTTTT. Its translation is CASSVEGGVTGELFF.

V and J are TRBV19 and TRBJ1-2; possible D gene TRBD1, 6 bases. There are 14 residues in the CDR3. Trimming removed 9 bases from V and 6 bases from J, with 20 bases in between. CDR1 is LNHDA, CDR2 SQIVND, per germline (reference sequence). Here the CDR3 reads CASKNLGARDGYTF. The CDR3 DNA follows: TGTGCCAGCAAAAATTTGGGGGCTCGGGATGGCTACACCTTC. The full variable domain, in which reference TRBV19 and TRBJ1-2 provide the parts outside the CDR3, is DGGITQSPKYLFRKEGQNVTLSCEQNLNHDAMYWYRQDPGQGLRLIYYSQIVNDFQKGDIAEGYSVSREKKESFPLTVTSAQKNPTAFYLCASKNLGARDGYTFGSGTRLTVV.

V is TRBV7-2 and J is TRBJ2-6; D is ambiguous. The CDR3 has 15 amino acids. Germline assignment: CDR1 SGHTA and CDR2 FQGNSA. The V end lost 5 bases, the J end lost 0 bases, and 8 bases lay between the germline ends. CDR3 bases: TGTGCCAGCAGCCAAGACATCTCTGGGGCCAACGTCCTGACTTTC. Translation gives CASSQDISGANVLTF. The full variable domain, its missing parts supplied by reference TRBV7-2 and TRBJ2-6, is GAGVSQSPSNKVTEKGKDVELRCDPISGHTALYWYRQSLGQGLEFLIYFQGNSAPDKSGLPSDRFSAERTGGSVSTLTIQRTQQEDSAVYLCASSQDISGANVLTFGAGSRLTVL.

V is TRBV4-3 and J is TRBJ1-4; D is possibly TRBD1 (5 bases). CDR3 length: 19 residues. Germline V lookup: CDR1 LGHNA, CDR2 YSLEER. The V end was cut by 4 bases, the J end by 8 bases, with 29 bases between. CDR3 protein: CASSPFLEGTGPLREKLFF. For the CDR3, the DNA is TGCGCCAGCAGCCCTTTTTTGGAGGGTACGGGACCCCTTCGGGAAAAACTGTTTTTT.

The J gene is TRBJ1-2, the V gene TRBV19; 12 bases agree with TRBD1. The V and J ends lost 5 bases and 6 bases, in that order; junction bases with no gene match: 10. The germline CDR1 and CDR2 sequences are LNHDA and SQIVND (reference sequence). This CDR3 is 16 amino acids long. The CDR3 DNA sequence: TGTGCCAGTAGTGCAACCCCCGGGACAGGGGGCAATGGCTACACCTTC. Its protein is CASSATPGTGGNGYTF.

A single count supports this clone. The chain joins TRBV19 to TRBJ1-1; D call uncertain. From germline, CDR1 is LNHDA and CDR2 SQIVND (reference sequence). Trimming removed 3 bases from V and 5 bases from J, with 4 bases in between. The CDR3 consists of 11 residues. This CDR3 is CASSIGTEAFF. The CDR3 DNA reads as TGTGCCAGTAGTATCGGTACTGAAGCTTTCTTT.

V and J are TRBV28 and TRBJ1-4; D uncertain. The CDR3 runs 12 residues. Germline V gene sequence: CDR1 MDHEN, CDR2 SYDVKM. The CDR3 loop reads CAAAPFREKLFF. The CDR3 nucleotides are TGTGCTGCCGCCCCCTTCCGGGAAAAACTGTTTTTT.

This CDR3 reads CASSFDRLFGYTF. The CDR3 nucleotides are TGTGCCAGCAGCTTTGACAGGTTGTTCGGCTACACCTTC. The chain is built from TRBV7-2 and TRBJ1-2; TRBD1 is a possible D gene (6 bases). The ends were cut back, 3 bases at V and 8 bases at J, with 13 bases in the middle. Germline CDR1 and CDR2: SGHTA and FQGNSA. This CDR3 comprises 13 residues.

The chain links TRBV7-9 to TRBJ1-1; 8 bases line up with TRBD1. The CDR3 is 13 residues long. V was pared by 1 base and J by 10 bases, with 5 bases of the junction left unmatched. CDR1 and CDR2 from the germline V gene are SEHNR and FQNEAQ (reference sequence). The DNA of the CDR3 is TGTGCCAGCAGCTTAGGGACAGGGAGGGCAGCTTTCTTT. Residues: CASSLGTGRAAFF.

The chain joins TRBV11-2 to TRBJ1-1; D is perhaps TRBD1 (6 bases). Germline V gene data show CDR1 as SGHAT and CDR2 as FQNNGV. The CDR3 consists of 15 residues. V dropped 5 bases and J dropped 2 bases, with 15 bases sitting between them. The CDR3, as DNA: TGTGCCAGCAGCCCTTACAGGGTTTTAAACACTGAAGCTTTCTTT. It specifies CASSPYRVLNTEAFF.

The chain employs TRBV19 and TRBJ2-1; D gene ambiguous. The V and J ends lost 3 bases and 4 bases respectively, with 7 bases between them. The CDR3 runs 13 residues. The germline CDR1 and CDR2 sequences are LNHDA and SQIVND (reference sequence). The chain's CDR3 is CASSINSYNEQFF. For the CDR3, the DNA is TGTGCCAGTAGTATCAACTCGTACAATGAGCAGTTCTTC.

The chain joins TRBV7-8 to TRBJ1-2; D perhaps matches TRBD1 (5 bases). This CDR3 is 14 amino acids long. Germline CDR1 and CDR2: SGHVS and FQNEAQ. V lost 5 bases, J lost 2 bases, and 12 bases lay in between. The CDR3 spells CASSPLGPNYGYTF. Written as DNA, the CDR3 is TGTGCCAGCAGCCCCTTGGGGCCGAACTATGGCTACACCTTC.